One sample yielded the 8 T cell receptor beta chains listed below, sequenced in a study of blood T cell repertoires in COVID-19. Assay: immunoSEQ multiplex PCR; the TCRdb copy retains only in-frame clones and omits some. The repertoire consists of around 300,000 clones, with approximately 88% occurring once and the leading ten covering around 1.6%. Specimen: peripheral blood. The source is a woman in her thirties with COVID-19, enrolled during active disease.

The genes are TRBV5-1 and TRBJ2-1; the D gene is possibly TRBD1 (5 bases). Per germline, CDR1 SGHRS and CDR2 YFSETQ. This CDR3 is 12 amino acids long. V was clipped by 5 bases and J by 10 bases, with 13 bases between them. CDR3 coding DNA: TGCGCCAGCAGTAACAATCACAGGGAGCAGTTCTTC. Protein sequence: CASSNNHREQFF.

The chain is built from TRBV11-2 and TRBJ1-2; no definite D call. In germline, CDR1 is SGHAT, CDR2 FQNNGV. With 7 bases removed from V and 2 bases from J, the gap between germline ends came to 8 bases. The CDR3 is 12 residues long. In DNA form, the CDR3 reads TGTGCCAGCACCCTACAGAACTATGGCTACACCTTC. Its translation: CASTLQNYGYTF.

The gene calls are TRBV6-5 and TRBJ1-2, with D maybe TRBD1 (5 bases). V lost 8 bases to trimming and J lost 4 bases, with 8 bases between them. The germline V gene has CDR1 MNHEY and CDR2 SVGAGI. The CDR3 is made up of 11 amino acids. The CDR3 region is CASRQGYGYTF. The CDR3 nucleotides read TGTGCCAGCCGGCAGGGCTATGGCTACACCTTC.

J is TRBJ2-2 and V is TRBV6-5; TRBD1 matches at 8 bases. With V trimmed by 4 bases and J by 4 bases, 8 bases remained unmatched. Looked up from germline, CDR1 is MNHEY and CDR2 is SVGAGI. CDR3 length equals 16 residues. The CDR3: CASSSPRGRGTGELFF. The CDR3 region has the DNA TGTGCCAGCAGTTCCCCCAGGGGGCGAGGCACCGGGGAGCTGTTTTTT.

V and J are TRBV7-8 and TRBJ2-1; 8 bases map to TRBD1. Trimming removed 0 bases from V and 5 bases from J; junction bases left unmatched: 12. CDR1 and CDR2 from the germline V gene are SGHVS and FQNEAQ. CDR3 length: 18 residues. The CDR3 region is CASSLARSQGAIDNEQFF. CDR3 coding DNA: TGTGCCAGCAGCTTAGCGCGTTCGCAGGGGGCTATTGACAATGAGCAGTTCTTC.

As DNA, the CDR3 is TGTGCCAGCTCACTCATCGGTCCGGGACAGGGGGCTACTGGGGGCTACACCTTC. Translating it yields CASSLIGPGQGATGGYTF. This chain links TRBV18 with TRBJ1-2, with 12 bases identical to TRBD1. V lost 4 bases to trimming and J lost 8 bases; unmatched junction nucleotides: 17. The CDR3 extends over 18 amino acids. Per germline, CDR1 KGHSH and CDR2 LQKENI.

This clone has more than one count but fewer than ten. Within the sample, other DNA sequences also encode this same CDR3. V and J are TRBV30 and TRBJ1-1, with 7 nucleotides matching TRBD1. V lost 4 bases and J lost 5; bases outside the gene matches: 7. The CDR3 has 13 residues. Per the germline V gene, CDR1 is GTSNPN and CDR2 is SVGIG (reference sequence). The CDR3 sequence: CAWTQGGGTEAFF. In DNA, the CDR3 is TGTGCCTGGACCCAGGGGGGCGGGACTGAAGCTTTCTTT. Full variable domain (rest looked up from reference TRBV30 and TRBJ1-1): SQTIHQWPATLVQPVGSPLSLECTVEGTSNPNLYWYRQAAGRGLQLLFYSVGIGQISSEVPQNLSASRPQDRQFILSSKKLLLSDSGFYLCAWTQGGGTEAFFGQGTRLTVV.

The chain carries TRBV6-1 and TRBJ2-5, with TRBD2 as a possible D gene (6 bases). The length of the CDR3 is 15 residues. From germline, CDR1 is MNHNS and CDR2 SASEGT. Trimming removed 2 bases at V and 2 bases at J, with 12 bases between. The CDR3 reads CASSEPGRGQETQYF. Written as DNA, the CDR3 is TGTGCCAGCAGTGAACCAGGACGGGGGCAAGAGACCCAGTACTTC.